The text below deals with one TCR beta chain. Its antigen is unknown. No qualities accompany the bases; no much larger clone lies one base away. The sample belongs to a study of early T cells in non-severe SARS-CoV-2 infection (dated by TCRdb to the early 2020s). About the study as a whole: Bulk RNA from unsorted whole blood was used for TCR sequencing, so alpha and beta chains could not be paired. Study-wide findings and limitations: VDJdb matching was skewed toward anti-spike CD8 responses, so virus-specific expansions were likely underestimated and private and CD4 specificities were missed.

The method behind the library was 5' RACE. TCRdb records NextSeq 500 as the sequencer. To correct for sequencing error and PCR bias, the TCR library protocol tagged individual cDNA molecules with unique molecular identifiers. Sequencing covered both TCR alpha and beta chains, and within each sample the abundances of alpha and beta sequences were tightly co-correlated. In the original analysis: Decombinator V4 was used to annotate TCR sequences for V gene, J gene and CDR3. Expanded TCRs were defined as changing significantly between any two time points under a Poisson model with p below 0.0001. TCR abundances were normalised to the total number of TCRs sequenced in each sample and reported as counts per million. TRAV1-2 paired with TRAJ12, TRAJ20 or TRAJ33 defined MAIT TCRs, while TRAV10 paired with TRAJ18 defined iNKT TCRs. VDJdb, accessed 1 November 2021, was searched for CMV, EBV and SARS-CoV-2 annotated TCRs, excluding TCRs annotated for multiple antigens. TCRdb ran its own pipeline on the public reads, namely fastp trimming at Q25 and MiXCR clone calling, and kept in-frame beta chains. Rows are combined by CDR3 protein, so each entry shows the most common genes and DNA. The V and J calls come from TCRdb's annotation, not from the publication. For this sample the table gives under 85,000 distinct CDR3 sequences, of which about 14% were detected only once. Nearly 4% of the sample is in the top ten clones.

A case-control design nested within a healthcare worker cohort in London, UK, was used, with weekly nasopharyngeal swab PCR tests and blood sampling performed. Healthcare workers were recruited during the week of the UK lockdown, between 23 and 31 March 2020, and followed weekly for up to about 15 weeks. Including the terminal cysteine and phenylalanine, the CDR3 comprises 13 residues. This entry keeps only the CDR3 DNA: 39 bases, framed from base 1. CDR1 and CDR2 (SEHNR, FQNEAQ) derive from the germline V gene (reference sequence). Trimming at the junction amounts to 3 bases on V and 9 bases on J, and the germline ends lie 12 bases apart.

Recombination joined TRBV7-9 with TRBJ2-1, with no D gene named confidently. The sequence was obtained from an adult who was a healthcare worker with PCR-confirmed SARS-CoV-2 infection or an uninfected control (not recorded which). The sample consisted of whole blood, taken at baseline. CDR3 sequence: CASSLRTGPEQFF. The DNA is TGTGCCAGCAGCTTGAGGACCGGCCCTGAGCAGTTCTTC. Here the CDR3 is joined to the reference TRBV7-9 and TRBJ2-1 genes, and the full variable domain is: DTGVSQNPRHKITKRGQNVTFRCDPISEHNRLYWYRQTLGQGPEFLTYFQNEAQLEKSRLLSDRFSAERPKGSFSTLEIQRTEQGDSAMYLCASSLRTGPEQFFGPGTRLTVL.